Included here is one T cell receptor (beta chain) sequence, with context. These data originate in a study of blood T cell repertoires in COVID-19. Looking at the study overall: T cells, B-cell-depleted T cells, or PBMCs supplied cDNA or gDNA.

The assay was immunoSEQ multiplex PCR, and TCRdb's table has in-frame clones only and misses some. This table holds hundreds of thousands of clones, around 86% found once. In germline, CDR1 is SQVTM, CDR2 ANQGSEA. The CDR3 is 14 amino acids. V shed 7 bases and J 0 bases; nucleotides not matched to a gene: 4. Sequencing was carried out using peripheral blood. The source is a woman aged 25 to 39 with active or convalescent COVID-19. The chain uses TRBV29-1 and TRBJ1-1; 11 bases are a match to TRBD1. CDR3 coding DNA: TGCAGCGGACGGACAGGGGGCCTGAACACTGAAGCTTTCTTT. This gives the protein CSGRTGGLNTEAFF.